This TCR beta chain was obtained from a study of CD8+ T cells in alopecia areata. The study, taken as a whole, reports: Scalp clonality and expanded CD8+ clones among the top 100 showed significant decreases with tofacitinib. Sequencing of scalp samples also captures resident alphabeta T cells of normal skin.

In this sample, this clone turned up a few times. No antigen is known for it. RNA was isolated and reverse transcribed to cDNA, the sequencing template. Assay used: immunoSEQ multiplex PCR; TCRdb lists only in-frame clones, some missing. The table has approximately 210,000 clones, approximately 57% seen once. Specified treatment: oral pan-JAK inhibitor, 5-10 mg twice daily. The V gene end was trimmed by 8 bases and the J gene end by 4 bases; junction bases not matched to a gene: 7. Germline CDR1 reads LNHDA; CDR2 reads SQIVND (reference sequence). This CDR3 is 15 amino acids long. The chain has TRBV19 and TRBJ2-2; 10 bases line up with TRBD1. This clonotype originated in a human donor with alopecia areata. The specimen comprised CD4+ T cells sorted from blood, sampled at week 24, from a patient treated with tofacitinib. The CDR3 coding sequence is TGTGCCAGTCAGGGACAGGGGATTTTCACCGGGGAGCTGTTTTTT. It encodes CASQGQGIFTGELFF.